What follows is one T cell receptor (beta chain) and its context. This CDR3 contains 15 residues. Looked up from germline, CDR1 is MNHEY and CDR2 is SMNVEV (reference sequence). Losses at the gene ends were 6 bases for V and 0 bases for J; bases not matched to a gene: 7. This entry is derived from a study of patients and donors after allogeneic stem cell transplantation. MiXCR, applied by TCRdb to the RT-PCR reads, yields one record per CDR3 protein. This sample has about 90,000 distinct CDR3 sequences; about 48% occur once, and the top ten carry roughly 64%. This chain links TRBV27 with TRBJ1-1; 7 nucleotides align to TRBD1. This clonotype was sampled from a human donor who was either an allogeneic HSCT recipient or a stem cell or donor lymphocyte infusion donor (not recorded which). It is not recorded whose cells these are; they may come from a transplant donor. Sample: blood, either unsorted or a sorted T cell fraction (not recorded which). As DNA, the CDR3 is TGTGCCAGCAGACCACAGGGGATGATGAACACTGAAGCTTTCTTT. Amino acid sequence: CASRPQGMMNTEAFF.